This T cell receptor (beta chain) was documented in a study of T cells in Graves' hyperthyroidism and ophthalmopathy. Turning to the study itself: Peripheral blood was drawn at first diagnosis, prior to all treatment.

Study-wide results and caveats: Most thyroid clonotypes with frequency above 0.001 were detected in blood.

This clonotype has ten or more counts. Its specificity is unknown. Lactation, pregnancy, other autoimmune disease or uncontrolled infection led to exclusion of patients. The diagnoses drew upon clinical symptoms, serum thyroxine and TRAb, thyroid ultrasound and orbital computed tomography. RNA transcripts yielded amplified TCR beta CDR3 regions. Primed by the HTBI set, a first-round RT-PCR was run on the TCR CDR3. TCRdb passed the multiplex PCR reads through MiXCR, listing each CDR3 protein once. This sample has roughly 300,000 distinct CDR3 sequences, with about 14% found just once. The CDR3 contains 14 residues. CDR1 is MDHEN and CDR2 is SYDVKM in the germline V gene. Trimming shortened V by 4 bases and J by 10 bases, and 17 bases separated the two germline ends.

The chain joins TRBV28 to TRBJ2-1, with D possibly matching TRBD1 (6 bases). This TCR was recovered from a woman in her twenties or thirties with Graves' hyperthyroidism. The specimen was blood. CDR3 nucleotide sequence: TGTGCCAGCAGTTGGGAGAGCAGGGGAGAGGAGCAGTTCTTC. Protein product: CASSWESRGEEQFF.